These 5 T cell receptor beta chains share one sample of origin, sequenced in a study of blood T cell repertoires in COVID-19. Repertoires were generated with immunoSEQ multiplex PCR, while TCRdb's copy carries only in-frame clones and drops some. The table lists under 250,000 clones, 80% to 90% of them singletons, with 13% in the top ten. Sequenced material: peripheral blood. The receptors were sampled from a human donor in a cohort sampled during active COVID-19.

This clone was picked up a small number of times. This chain joins TRBV6-7 and TRBJ2-7; possible D gene TRBD2, 5 bases. TRBV6-7 is reported as an ORF; its role is uncertain. This CDR3 region has 14 residues. V dropped 0 bases and J dropped 7 bases, with 13 bases sitting between them. CDR3 protein: CASSYSIGQREQYF. The CDR3, as DNA: TGTGCCAGCAGTTACTCGATAGGGCAGCGGGAGCAGTACTTC.

The chain has TRBV4-1 and TRBJ2-7; perhaps TRBD2 as D (5 bases). Germline V CDR1 and CDR2: MGHRA, YSYEKL. Trimming removed 0 bases at V and 11 bases at J, with 14 bases between. The CDR3 length is 13 residues. The CDR3 bases are TGCGCCAGCAGCCAAGATTTCTGGACCGGGGAGTACTTC. Amino acid sequence: CASSQDFWTGEYF.

The chain recombines TRBV19 with TRBJ2-1; 10 nucleotides line up with TRBD2. Trimming cost V 5 bases and J 7 bases; bases outside gene matches: 20. The CDR3 has 19 residues. The V gene's germline CDR1 is LNHDA and CDR2 SQIVND (reference sequence). The CDR3 sequence is CASSAPLGPSGRKMNEQFF. The CDR3 DNA reads TGTGCCAGTAGTGCCCCGCTGGGCCCTAGCGGGAGAAAGATGAATGAGCAGTTCTTC.

This sequence joins TRBV28 and TRBJ2-3, with 8 nucleotides matching TRBD1. The CDR3 covers 14 residues. The V gene end was trimmed by 5 bases and the J gene end by 5 bases; junction bases not matched to a gene: 6. Germline CDR1 is MDHEN and CDR2 is SYDVKM. The CDR3: CASSNQGAGDTQYF. CDR3 sequence (DNA): TGTGCCAGCAGTAACCAGGGGGCGGGAGATACGCAGTATTTT.

The chain couples TRBV9 to TRBJ2-3; 8 bases agree with TRBD2. There are 15 residues in the CDR3. Germline CDR1 is SGDLS and CDR2 is YYNGEE. The junction had 5 bases not matched to a gene; V was cut back by 4 bases and J by 1 base. The DNA for the CDR3 is TGTGCCAGCAGCCCGGGAGGGCGGCGCACAGATACGCAGTATTTT. Amino acid sequence: CASSPGGRRTDTQYF.